The rows below give T cell receptor beta chains drawn from one sample of a study of cytomegalovirus exposure and HLA in healthy donors. Measured with immunoSEQ multiplex PCR; TCRdb has only the in-frame clones, and not every one. The repertoire holds roughly 120,000 clones, with 50% to 70% as singletons. The sequenced material came from PBMCs. Receptor source: a woman in her thirties or forties in good health and CMV-seropositive. CDR3s include the opening cysteine and the closing phenylalanine or tryptophan. A D gene is named only where the DNA matches it firmly. Some rows have no size entry. The others give once, few or many, or a class for an expanded clone.

TRBV5-6	few	TRBD2	TRBJ2-3	CASSLAGLAGGWGTDTQYF	TGTGCCAGCAGCTTGGCCGGACTAGCGGGAGGGTGGGGCACAGATACGCAGTATTTT
TRBV5-5	-	-	TRBJ1-1	CASSLIEGSTEAFF	TGTGCCAGCAGCTTGATCGAGGGAAGCACTGAAGCTTTCTTT
TRBV20-1	few	-	TRBJ2-7	CSVERTYEQYF	TGCAGTGTAGAGAGAACCTACGAGCAGTACTTC
TRBV18	-	TRBD2	TRBJ2-1	CASSQSRTSGNEQFF	TGTGCCAGCTCACAGTCCCGAACTAGCGGTAATGAGCAGTTCTTC
TRBV5-4	-	TRBD2	TRBJ2-2	CASSSGWTSGITGELFF	TGTGCCAGCAGCTCGGGGTGGACTAGCGGGATCACCGGGGAGCTGTTTTTT
TRBV6-6	few	TRBD1	TRBJ1-1	CASGVKQGTFTEAFF	TGTGCCAGCGGGGTTAAACAGGGGACCTTTACTGAAGCTTTCTTT
TRBV7-9	-	TRBD1	TRBJ1-4	CASSFLTGEREKLFF	TGTGCCAGCAGCTTCCTGACAGGGGAGAGGGAAAAACTGTTTTTT
TRBV5-1	-	-	TRBJ1-4	CASSVGRGNEKLFF	TGCGCCAGCAGCGTTGGGAGGGGGAATGAAAAACTGTTTTTT
TRBV9	-	TRBD2	TRBJ2-3	CASSVSGGSGDTQYF	TGTGCCAGCAGCGTATCTGGCGGGAGTGGAGATACGCAGTATTTT
TRBV5-6	-	-	TRBJ1-3	CASSLTGEANTIYF	TGTGCCAGCAGCCTCACCGGCGAGGCTAACACCATATATTTT
TRBV9	-	TRBD2	TRBJ2-3	CASSVGSGGSTDTQYF	TGTGCCAGCAGCGTAGGTAGCGGGGGGAGCACAGATACGCAGTATTTT
TRBV6-4	few	TRBD1	TRBJ2-7	CASSPGTGKHEQYF	TGTGCCAGCAGTCCTGGGACAGGGAAACACGAGCAGTACTTC
TRBV19	-	-	TRBJ1-1	CATNHRDMNTEAFF	TGTGCCACCAACCACAGGGACATGAACACTGAAGCTTTCTTT
TRBV19	once	-	TRBJ2-3	CASSTNRADTQYF	TGTGCCAGTAGTACGAACAGGGCAGATACGCAGTATTTT
TRBV9	few	-	TRBJ1-3	CASSVGALAGGNTIYF	TGTGCCAGCAGCGTAGGGGCCTTGGCAGGGGGAAACACCATATATTTT
TRBV18	-	TRBD1	TRBJ1-4	CAGSLQGVNEKLFF	TGTGCCGGCTCACTACAGGGGGTTAATGAAAAACTGTTTTTT
TRBV27	-	TRBD2	TRBJ2-7	CASSRTSLLSSYEQYF	TGTGCCAGCAGTCGGACTAGCTTACTTAGCTCCTACGAGCAGTACTTC
TRBV7-9	few	TRBD1	TRBJ1-2	CSSSFVRDEDRNYGYTF	TGTTCCAGCAGCTTCGTACGGGACGAGGACAGGAACTATGGCTACACCTTC
TRBV5-4	-	TRBD2	TRBJ2-1	CASSLKRGTSGRDVYNEQFF	TGTGCCAGCAGCTTGAAGCGTGGGACTAGCGGGAGGGACGTGTACAATGAGCAGTTCTTC
TRBV27	-	-	TRBJ2-7	CASRPVGGLHEQYF	TGTGCCAGCAGGCCCGTCGGGGGGCTCCACGAGCAGTACTTC
TRBV2	few	TRBD1	TRBJ2-4	CASDRGTAKNIQYF	TGTGCCAGCGACAGGGGCACAGCCAAAAACATTCAGTACTTC
TRBV5-3	-	-	TRBJ1-5	CARSNGDQPQHF	TGTGCCAGAAGCAACGGTGATCAGCCCCAGCATTTT
TRBV6-6	-	-	TRBJ1-1	CASSHSPPGNTEAFF	TGTGCCAGCTCACACTCGCCCCCGGGGAACACTGAAGCTTTCTTT